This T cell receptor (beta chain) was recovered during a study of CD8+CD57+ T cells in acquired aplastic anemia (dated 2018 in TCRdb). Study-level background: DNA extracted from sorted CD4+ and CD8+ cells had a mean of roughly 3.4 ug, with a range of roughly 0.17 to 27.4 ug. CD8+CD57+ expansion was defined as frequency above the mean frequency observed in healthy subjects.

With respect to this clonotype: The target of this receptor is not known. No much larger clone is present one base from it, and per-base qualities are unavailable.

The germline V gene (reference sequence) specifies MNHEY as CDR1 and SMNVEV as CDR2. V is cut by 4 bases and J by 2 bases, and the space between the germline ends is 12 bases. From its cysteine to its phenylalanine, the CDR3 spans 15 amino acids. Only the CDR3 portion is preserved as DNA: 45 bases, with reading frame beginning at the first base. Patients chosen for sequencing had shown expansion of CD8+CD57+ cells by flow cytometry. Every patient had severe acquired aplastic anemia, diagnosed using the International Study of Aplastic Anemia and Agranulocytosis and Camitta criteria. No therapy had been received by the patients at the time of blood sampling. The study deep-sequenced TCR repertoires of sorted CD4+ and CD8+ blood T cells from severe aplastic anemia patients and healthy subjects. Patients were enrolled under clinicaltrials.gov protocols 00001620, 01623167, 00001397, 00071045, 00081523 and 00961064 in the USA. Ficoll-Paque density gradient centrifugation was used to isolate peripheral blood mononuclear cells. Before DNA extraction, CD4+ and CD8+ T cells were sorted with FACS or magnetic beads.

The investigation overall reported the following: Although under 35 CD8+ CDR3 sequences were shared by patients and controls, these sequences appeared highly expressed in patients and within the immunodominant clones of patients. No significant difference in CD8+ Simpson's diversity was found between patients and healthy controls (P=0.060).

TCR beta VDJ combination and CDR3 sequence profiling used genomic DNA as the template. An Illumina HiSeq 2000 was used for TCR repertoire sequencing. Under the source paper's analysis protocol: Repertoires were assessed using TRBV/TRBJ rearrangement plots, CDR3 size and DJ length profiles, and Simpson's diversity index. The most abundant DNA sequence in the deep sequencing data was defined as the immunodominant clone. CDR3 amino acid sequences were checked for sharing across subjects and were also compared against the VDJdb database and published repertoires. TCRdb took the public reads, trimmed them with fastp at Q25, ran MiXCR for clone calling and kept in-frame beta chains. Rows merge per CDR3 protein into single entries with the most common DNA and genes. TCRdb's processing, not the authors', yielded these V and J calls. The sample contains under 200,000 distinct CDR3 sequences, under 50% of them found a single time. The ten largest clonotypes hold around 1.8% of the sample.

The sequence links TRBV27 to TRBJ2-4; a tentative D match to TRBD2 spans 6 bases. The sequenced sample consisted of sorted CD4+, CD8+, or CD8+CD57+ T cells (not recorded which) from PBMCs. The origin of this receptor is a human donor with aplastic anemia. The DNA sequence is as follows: TGTGCCAGCAGTTCGCCCAGCGGGCCCAAAAACATTCAGTACTTC. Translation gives CASSSPSGPKNIQYF.